This T cell receptor beta chain was retrieved from a study of vaccination and CD4 T cells after COVID-19. Notes on this clonotype: What it binds is unknown.

The CDR3 loop spans 15 amino acids. Germline V CDR1 and CDR2: SGHTA, FQGNSA. The V and J ends lost 5 bases and 3 bases respectively, with 16 bases between them. Researchers used the Oncomine TCR Beta short-read assay to sequence DNA from cultured CD4+ T cells. TCRdb itself ran the PCR reads through MiXCR, one entry per CDR3 protein. The table has some 12,000 distinct CDR3 sequences, roughly half seen once; the top ten hold about 18%. Treatment given: approximately 10-day PBMC culture with coronavirus spike peptide pools or control peptides (ViraFEST assay). The chain is built from TRBV7-2 and TRBJ1-2, with TRBD1 as a possible D gene (6 bases). Material: cultured CD4+ T cells from blood, obtained after SARS-CoV-2 vaccination. The source of this sequence is a human donor with COVID-19. The CDR3 region has the DNA TGTGCCAGCAGCCCACAGGGTCGTGAGTACTATGGCTACACCTTC. This translates into CASSPQGREYYGYTF.